Following are 28 T cell receptor beta chains from one sample sequenced in a study of cytomegalovirus exposure and HLA in healthy donors. A multiplex PCR was run with 60 Vbeta primers and 13 Jbeta primers. Method: immunoSEQ multiplex PCR; TCRdb's copy keeps in-frame clones and lacks some. The sample lists just over 150,000 clones, roughly 82% occurring once. Sequencing was performed on PBMCs. All receptors come from a woman in her 50s in good health and CMV-seropositive.

The chain combines TRBV7-6 with TRBJ2-3, with 9 positions matching TRBD2. The trim removed 3 bases at V and 6 bases at J, leaving 7 bases unmatched. The V gene's germline CDR1 is SGHVS and CDR2 FNYEAQ. The CDR3 consists of 15 residues. The CDR3 region is CASSFGGGAGDTQYF. The CDR3 DNA reads as TGTGCCAGCAGCTTTGGCGGGGGGGCCGGTGATACGCAGTATTTT.

J is TRBJ2-2 and V is TRBV29-1, with D perhaps matching TRBD2 (5 bases). The ends were cut back, 7 bases at V and 3 bases at J, with 9 bases in the middle. This CDR3 region has 12 residues. Germline values: CDR1 SQVTM, CDR2 ANQGSEA. The CDR3 here is CSAGGDTGELFF. The CDR3, as DNA: TGCAGCGCCGGAGGCGACACCGGGGAGCTGTTTTTT.

The CDR3: CASSQAGTNTGELFF. CDR3 nucleotide sequence: TGTGCCAGCAGCCAAGCCGGGACTAACACCGGGGAGCTGTTTTTT. The chain recombines TRBV4-2 with TRBJ2-2, with D possibly TRBD2 on 6 matching bases. Germline V lookup: CDR1 LGHNA, CDR2 YNFKEQ. The germline V and J ends were trimmed by 1 base and 2 bases, with 8 bases remaining between them. The CDR3 has 15 residues.

The chain links TRBV14 to TRBJ2-3; a possible D gene is TRBD2 (5 bases). V shed 1 base and J shed 1 base, with 9 bases lying between them. Germline CDR1 and CDR2: SGHDN and FVKESK. The CDR3 length is 15 residues. CDR3 DNA sequence: TGTGCCAGCAGCCAAGGCACCGGGGGCACAGATACGCAGTATTTT. Translating gives CASSQGTGGTDTQYF.

The chain joins TRBV7-8 to TRBJ2-1; the D gene is possibly TRBD2 (7 bases). V lost 3 bases and J 1 base, leaving 10 bases between the germline ends. The CDR3 runs 15 residues. Germline V gene data show CDR1 as SGHVS and CDR2 as FQNEAQ. CDR3 amino acids: CASSLGGQSYNEQFF. The DNA of the CDR3 is TGTGCCAGCAGCTTGGGGGGGCAATCCTACAATGAGCAGTTCTTC.

The V gene is TRBV11-3, the J gene TRBJ2-1; D remains unclear. Germline V gene lookup returns CDR1 SGHNT and CDR2 YENEEA. V was pared by 1 base and J by 2 bases, with 6 bases between. The CDR3 contains 14 residues. This CDR3 is CASSLGQAYNEQFF. The CDR3 coding sequence is TGTGCCAGCAGCTTAGGCCAGGCCTACAATGAGCAGTTCTTC.

The table lists this clone with a count of one. The J gene is TRBJ1-2, the V gene TRBV6-5; 11 nucleotides match TRBD1. In germline, CDR1 is MNHEY, CDR2 SVGAGI. The length of the CDR3 is 14 residues. The J segment lost 8 bases and the V segment lost 2 bases, leaving 4 bases of the junction unmatched. The CDR3 region has the DNA TGTGCCAGCAGTTACGGACAGGGGGCGCACGGCTACACCTTC. It codes for CASSYGQGAHGYTF.

This clone was observed a handful of times. The rearrangement uses TRBV6-1 and TRBJ2-7, with D uncertain. Trimming stripped 4 bases from V and 7 bases from J, with 8 bases between. The CDR3 contains 11 residues. Germline lookup yields CDR1 MNHNS and CDR2 SASEGT. The CDR3 region is CASSGFSEQYF. The CDR3 coding sequence is TGTGCCAGCAGTGGGTTCAGTGAGCAGTACTTC.

In its sample, this clone was seen a few times. The gene calls are TRBV5-1 and TRBJ2-7; maybe TRBD1 (6 bases). Trimming shortened V by 5 bases and J by 4 bases, and 10 bases separated the two germline ends. Germline V lookup: CDR1 SGHRS, CDR2 YFSETQ. The CDR3 runs to 12 residues. The CDR3 here is CASRQDSYEQYF. The CDR3 region has the DNA TGCGCCAGCAGACAGGACAGTTACGAGCAGTACTTC.

The chain combines TRBV4-1 with TRBJ1-4; D perhaps matches TRBD1 (6 bases). The CDR3 length is 14 residues. The V end lost 1 base, the J end lost 8 bases, and 11 bases lay between the germline ends. Per germline, CDR1 MGHRA and CDR2 YSYEKL. DNA for the CDR3: TGCGCCAGCAGCCAAGTTAACAGGGACGAAAAACTGTTTTTT. Translated, it gives CASSQVNRDEKLFF.

The genes are TRBV6-1 and TRBJ1-2; 10 bases fit TRBD1. This CDR3 comprises 14 residues. The trim removed 6 bases at V and 7 bases at J, leaving 8 bases unmatched. Germline lookup yields CDR1 MNHNS and CDR2 SASEGT. As DNA, the CDR3 is TGTGCCAGCAGGGAGACAGGGGGCGTGACTGGCTACACCTTC. It translates to CASRETGGVTGYTF.

The CDR3 sequence is CASSLGQGYNSPLHF. The CDR3 nucleotides read TGTGCCAGCAGCCTGGGACAGGGCTATAATTCACCCCTCCACTTT. J is TRBJ1-6 and V is TRBV13, with 9 bases aligning to TRBD1. Germline CDR1 PRHDT, CDR2 FYEKMQ (reference sequence). The CDR3 is 15 residues long. The V segment lost 5 bases and the J segment 3 bases; nucleotides outside the gene matches: 2.

The CDR3 DNA follows: TGTGCCAGCTCCGGCACTAGCTACGAGCAGTACTTC. This sequence encodes CASSGTSYEQYF. V and J are TRBV6-1 and TRBJ2-7, with D possibly TRBD2 on 5 matching bases. Germline lookup yields CDR1 MNHNS and CDR2 SASEGT. The ends were cut back, 8 bases at V and 3 bases at J, with 11 bases in the middle. This CDR3 has 12 residues.

A few counts support this clone. The gene calls are TRBV5-1 and TRBJ1-6, with D hard to call. From germline, CDR1 is SGHRS and CDR2 YFSETQ. This CDR3 is 16 amino acids long. Trimming removed 2 bases from V and 0 bases from J, with 9 bases in between. In DNA, the CDR3 is TGCGCCAGCAGCTTCTACGGGAGCTCCTATAATTCACCCCTCCACTTT. It translates to CASSFYGSSYNSPLHF.

The J gene is TRBJ2-2, the V gene TRBV11-2, with TRBD2 identical over 10 bases. Germline V gene data show CDR1 as SGHAT and CDR2 as FQNNGV. This CDR3 has 14 amino acids. Trimming cost V 3 bases and J 6 bases; bases outside gene matches: 1. The chain's CDR3 is CASSFGTSAGELFF. Written as DNA, the CDR3 is TGTGCCAGCAGCTTCGGGACTAGCGCCGGGGAGCTGTTTTTT.

The rearrangement links TRBV2 to TRBJ1-4; no clear D gene. Germline V lookup: CDR1 SNHLY, CDR2 FYNNEI. Trimming took off 7 bases at V and 8 bases at J, with 14 bases between the two ends. The CDR3 is 13 amino acids. CDR3 sequence reads: CASIPGSFEKLFF. The CDR3 nucleotides read TGTGCCAGCATCCCGGGATCGTTCGAAAAACTGTTTTTT.

V is TRBV5-1 and J is TRBJ2-3, with TRBD2 matching 7 bases. CDR1 is SGHRS, CDR2 YFSETQ, per germline. The CDR3 consists of 15 residues. After removal of 2 bases from V and 1 base from J, the junction contained 4 bases not matched to a gene. The CDR3 DNA follows: TGCGCCAGCAGCTTCGGCGCGGGGGGCACAGATACGCAGTATTTT. Translation: CASSFGAGGTDTQYF.

V usage is TRBV7-8 and J usage is TRBJ1-3, with D hard to call. V gave up 2 bases and J gave up 0 bases, with 8 bases separating them. This CDR3 region has 15 residues. From germline, CDR1 is SGHVS and CDR2 FQNEAQ. The CDR3 sequence: CASSLMLSSGNTIYF. The CDR3 DNA reads as TGTGCCAGCAGCTTAATGCTGAGCTCTGGAAACACCATATATTTT.

Details on this clone: The same CDR3 can be traced to other DNA sequences in this sample. The V call is TRBV29-1, the J call TRBJ2-3; D unresolved. The CDR3 runs to 10 residues. Germline V gene lookup returns CDR1 SQVTM and CDR2 ANQGSEA. Trimming took 5 bases from V and 3 from J, leaving 3 bases between them. The CDR3 sequence is CSVYTDTQYF. CDR3 DNA: TGCAGCGTTTATACAGATACGCAGTATTTT.

This chain joins TRBV9 and TRBJ2-7; a possible D gene is TRBD2 (5 bases). Trimming took off 5 bases at V and 5 bases at J, with 20 bases between the two ends. This CDR3 has 15 residues. The V gene's germline CDR1 is SGDLS and CDR2 YYNGEE. The CDR3 DNA is TGTGCCAGCAGTATCGGGGTTTCTCGTGGGCACGAGCAGTACTTC. This translates into CASSIGVSRGHEQYF.

The rearrangement links TRBV11-2 to TRBJ2-1; maybe TRBD1 (5 bases). V shed 5 bases and J shed 8 bases, with 16 bases lying between them. The CDR3 is 14 amino acids. The germline CDR1 and CDR2 sequences are SGHAT and FQNNGV. In DNA, the CDR3 is TGTGCCAGCAGCCTAATGGGCCAGGGCGATGAGCAGTTCTTC. Translating it yields CASSLMGQGDEQFF.

The genes are TRBV7-8 and TRBJ1-6; no clear D gene. The CDR3 is 18 residues long. Germline CDR1 reads SGHVS; CDR2 reads FQNEAQ. V was pared by 1 base and J by 0 bases, with 13 bases between. CDR3 amino acids: CASSLEEKASSYNSPLHF. The CDR3, as DNA: TGTGCCAGCAGCTTAGAGGAGAAGGCCAGCTCCTATAATTCACCCCTCCACTTT.

This sequence joins TRBV19 and TRBJ2-1; 8 bases align to TRBD1. The CDR3 sequence is 15 residues long. Germline V CDR1 and CDR2: LNHDA, SQIVND (reference sequence). V dropped 5 bases and J dropped 9; count of bases not matched to a gene: 12. The DNA for the CDR3 is TGTGCCAGTAGTGTAGGACAGGGTAAATCGGGTGAGCAGTTCTTC. It is translated as CASSVGQGKSGEQFF.

V and J are TRBV6-5 and TRBJ2-7; D possibly corresponds to TRBD1 (6 bases). Trimming pared 0 bases from V and 4 bases from J, leaving 16 bases between. The CDR3 loop spans 16 amino acids. Per germline, CDR1 MNHEY and CDR2 SVGAGI. Here the CDR3 reads CASSYSSVGAGYEQYF. The CDR3 DNA follows: TGTGCCAGCAGTTACTCGAGTGTGGGGGCAGGGTACGAGCAGTACTTC.

J is TRBJ2-7 and V is TRBV30, with a weak D call TRBD1 (6 bases). Germline assignment: CDR1 GTSNPN and CDR2 SVGIG (reference sequence). V was pared by 0 bases and J by 1 base, with 10 bases between. The CDR3 extends over 14 amino acids. The CDR3 bases are TGTGCCTGGAGTGTGACAGGTAGTTCCTACGAGCAGTACTTC. Protein product: CAWSVTGSSYEQYF.

The J gene is TRBJ2-2, the V gene TRBV4-3, with TRBD1 matching 7 bases. Germline V gene data show CDR1 as LGHNA and CDR2 as YSLEER. The CDR3 covers 17 residues. The ends lost 0 bases at V and 2 bases at J; junction bases unmatched: 6. The CDR3 region has the DNA TGCGCCAGCAGCCAAGAACCGGGACAGATAAACACCGGGGAGCTGTTTTTT. Translation gives CASSQEPGQINTGELFF.

The chain recombines TRBV19 with TRBJ1-5; possibly TRBD1 for D (6 bases). The germline V gene has CDR1 LNHDA and CDR2 SQIVND (reference sequence). Trimming took 7 bases from V and 9 from J, leaving 22 bases between them. CDR3 length: 15 amino acids. The CDR3 coding sequence is TGTGCCAGTACTCCGCCGGGGGGCAGCCCAGGGCCCCAGCATTTT. This gives the protein CASTPPGGSPGPQHF.

V usage is TRBV10-1 and J usage is TRBJ1-2; 8 bases align to TRBD1. The CDR3 contains 14 residues. V shed 5 bases, J shed 7 bases, and the junction held 9 bases outside the gene matches. The germline gives CDR1 WNHNN, CDR2 SYGVQD (reference sequence). The CDR3 spells CASSPGTGSIGYTF. As DNA, the CDR3 is TGCGCCAGCAGTCCCGGGACAGGATCTATTGGCTACACCTTC.